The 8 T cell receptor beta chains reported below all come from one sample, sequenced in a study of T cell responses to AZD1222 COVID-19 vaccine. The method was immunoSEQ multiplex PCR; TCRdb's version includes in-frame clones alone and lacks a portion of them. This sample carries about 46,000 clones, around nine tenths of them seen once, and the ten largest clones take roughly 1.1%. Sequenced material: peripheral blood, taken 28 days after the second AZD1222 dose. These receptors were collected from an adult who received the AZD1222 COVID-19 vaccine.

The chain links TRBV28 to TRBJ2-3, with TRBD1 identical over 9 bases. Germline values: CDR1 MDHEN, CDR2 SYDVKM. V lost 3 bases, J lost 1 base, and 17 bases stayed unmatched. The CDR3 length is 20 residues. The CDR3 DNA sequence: TGTGCCAGCAGTTTTGTCGCGGAGGGACAGGGTTTAGGTGGCACAGATACGCAGTATTTT. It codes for CASSFVAEGQGLGGTDTQYF.

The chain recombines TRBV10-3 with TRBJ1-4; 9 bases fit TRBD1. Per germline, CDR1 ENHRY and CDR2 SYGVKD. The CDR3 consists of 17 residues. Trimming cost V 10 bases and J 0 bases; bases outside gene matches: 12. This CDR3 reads CATSPGQGVSTNEKLFF. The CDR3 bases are TGTGCCACTTCACCGGGACAGGGAGTTTCAACTAATGAAAAACTGTTTTTT.

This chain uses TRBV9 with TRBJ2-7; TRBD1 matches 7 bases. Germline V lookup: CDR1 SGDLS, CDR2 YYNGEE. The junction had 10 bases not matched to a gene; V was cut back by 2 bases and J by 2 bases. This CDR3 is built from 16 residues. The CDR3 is CASSVRDSDLAYEQYF. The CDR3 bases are TGTGCCAGCAGCGTTAGGGACAGTGACTTGGCCTACGAGCAGTACTTC.

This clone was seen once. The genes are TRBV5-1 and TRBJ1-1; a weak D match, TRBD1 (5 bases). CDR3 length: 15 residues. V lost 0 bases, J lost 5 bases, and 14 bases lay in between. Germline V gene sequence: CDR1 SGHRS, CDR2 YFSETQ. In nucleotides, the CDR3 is TGCGCCAGCAGCTTGGAAGGGGATGGGAGGACTGAAGCTTTCTTT. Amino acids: CASSLEGDGRTEAFF.

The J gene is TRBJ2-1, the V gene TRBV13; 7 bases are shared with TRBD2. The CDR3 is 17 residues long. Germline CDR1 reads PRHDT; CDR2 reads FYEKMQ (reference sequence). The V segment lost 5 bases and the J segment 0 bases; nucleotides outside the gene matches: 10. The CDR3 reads CASSTGDYSFSYNEQFF. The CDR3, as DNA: TGTGCCAGCAGCACTGGGGACTACTCTTTCTCCTACAATGAGCAGTTCTTC.

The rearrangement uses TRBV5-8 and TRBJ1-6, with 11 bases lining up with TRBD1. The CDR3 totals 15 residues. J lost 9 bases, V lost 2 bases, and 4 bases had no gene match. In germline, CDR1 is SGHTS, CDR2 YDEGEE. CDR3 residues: CASSFGTGGGSPLHF. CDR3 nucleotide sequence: TGTGCCAGCAGCTTTGGGACAGGGGGAGGTTCACCCCTCCACTTT.

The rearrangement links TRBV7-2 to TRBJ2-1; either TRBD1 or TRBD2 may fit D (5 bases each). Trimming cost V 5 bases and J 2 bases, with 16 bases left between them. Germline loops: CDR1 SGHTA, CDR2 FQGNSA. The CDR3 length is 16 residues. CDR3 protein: CASSTLGRAAYNEQFF. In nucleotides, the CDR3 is TGTGCCAGCAGCACCCTGGGGCGGGCTGCCTACAATGAGCAGTTCTTC.

CDR3 DNA sequence: TGTGCCAGCAGTTACGATTACTCAAGCTCCTACGAGCAGTACTTC. This codes for CASSYDYSSSYEQYF. The V call is TRBV6-5, the J call TRBJ2-7; no clear D. The CDR3 has 15 amino acids. The V end was cut by 2 bases, the J end by 0 bases, with 11 bases between. Germline-derived CDR1 and CDR2 are MNHEY and SVGAGI.